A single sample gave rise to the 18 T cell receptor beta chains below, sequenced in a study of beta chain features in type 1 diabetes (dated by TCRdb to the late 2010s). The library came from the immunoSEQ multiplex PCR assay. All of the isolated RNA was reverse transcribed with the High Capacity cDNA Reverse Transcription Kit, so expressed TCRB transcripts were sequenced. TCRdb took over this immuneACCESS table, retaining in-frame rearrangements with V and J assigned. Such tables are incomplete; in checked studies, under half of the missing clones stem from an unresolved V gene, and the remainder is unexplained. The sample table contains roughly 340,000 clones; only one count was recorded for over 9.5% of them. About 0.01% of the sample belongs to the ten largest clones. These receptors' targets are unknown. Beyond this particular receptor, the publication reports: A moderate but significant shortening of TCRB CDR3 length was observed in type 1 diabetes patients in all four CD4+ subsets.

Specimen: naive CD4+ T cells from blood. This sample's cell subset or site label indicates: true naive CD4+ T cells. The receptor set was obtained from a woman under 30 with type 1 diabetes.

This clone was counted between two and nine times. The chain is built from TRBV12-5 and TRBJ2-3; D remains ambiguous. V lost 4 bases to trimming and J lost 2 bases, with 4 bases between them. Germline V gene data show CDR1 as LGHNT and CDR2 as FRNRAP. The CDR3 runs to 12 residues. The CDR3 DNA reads TGTGCTAGTGGTTCCTACACAGATACGCAGTATTTT. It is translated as CASGSYTDTQYF.

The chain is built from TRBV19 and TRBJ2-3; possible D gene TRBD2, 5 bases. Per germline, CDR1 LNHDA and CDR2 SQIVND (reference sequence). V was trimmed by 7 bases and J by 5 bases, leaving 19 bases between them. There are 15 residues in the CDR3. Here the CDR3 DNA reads TGTGCCAGTACTATGGGTCCATTGAGGGAAGATACGCAGTATTTT. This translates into CASTMGPLREDTQYF.

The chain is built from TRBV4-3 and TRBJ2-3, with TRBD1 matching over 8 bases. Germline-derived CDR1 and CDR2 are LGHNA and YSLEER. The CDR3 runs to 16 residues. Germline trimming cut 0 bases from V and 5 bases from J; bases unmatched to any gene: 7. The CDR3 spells CASSQDPGRGQDTQYF. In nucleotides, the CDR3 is TGCGCCAGCAGCCAAGATCCCGGCAGGGGGCAAGATACGCAGTATTTT.

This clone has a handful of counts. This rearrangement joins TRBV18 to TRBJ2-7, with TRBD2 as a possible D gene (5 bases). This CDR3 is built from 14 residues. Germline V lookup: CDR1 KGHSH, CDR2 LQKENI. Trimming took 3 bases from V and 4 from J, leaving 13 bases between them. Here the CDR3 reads CASSPYGNQYEQYF. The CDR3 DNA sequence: TGTGCCAGCTCACCGTACGGGAACCAATACGAGCAGTACTTC. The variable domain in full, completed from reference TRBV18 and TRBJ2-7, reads NAGVMQNPRHLVRRRGQEARLRCSPMKGHSHVYWYRQLPEEGLKFMVYLQKENIIDESGMPKERFSAEFPKEGPSILRIQQVVRGDSAAYFCASSPYGNQYEQYFGPGTRLTVT.

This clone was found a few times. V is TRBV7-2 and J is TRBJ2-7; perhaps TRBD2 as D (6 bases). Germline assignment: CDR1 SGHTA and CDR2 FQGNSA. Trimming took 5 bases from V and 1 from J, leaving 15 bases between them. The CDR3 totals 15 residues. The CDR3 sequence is CASSMGLEGSYEQYF. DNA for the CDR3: TGTGCCAGCAGCATGGGCCTGGAGGGGTCCTACGAGCAGTACTTC.

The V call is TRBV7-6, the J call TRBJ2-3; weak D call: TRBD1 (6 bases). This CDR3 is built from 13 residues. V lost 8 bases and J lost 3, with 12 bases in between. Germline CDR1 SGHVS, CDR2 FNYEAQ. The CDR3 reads CASGPGATDTQYF. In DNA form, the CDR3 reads TGTGCCAGCGGGCCAGGGGCAACAGATACGCAGTATTTT.

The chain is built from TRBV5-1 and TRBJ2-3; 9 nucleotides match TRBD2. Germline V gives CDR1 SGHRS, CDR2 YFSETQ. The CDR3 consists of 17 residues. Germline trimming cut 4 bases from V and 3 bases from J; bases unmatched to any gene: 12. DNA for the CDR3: TGCGCCAGCAGCACCTTAGCGGGGGTCGAATCAACAGATACGCAGTATTTT. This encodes CASSTLAGVESTDTQYF.

The CDR3 DNA follows: TGCAGCGTCTTTCGGGACAGACAAGAGACCCAGTACTTC. The encoded protein is CSVFRDRQETQYF. The chain has TRBV29-1 and TRBJ2-5; 7 bases align to TRBD1. The CDR3 has 13 residues. J was trimmed by 2 bases and V by 6 bases; bases with no gene match: 6. CDR1 and CDR2 from the germline V gene are SQVTM and ANQGSEA. The full variable domain, its missing parts supplied by reference TRBV29-1 and TRBJ2-5, is SAVISQKPSRDICQRGTSLTIQCQVDSQVTMMFWYRQQPGQSLTLIATANQGSEATYESGFVIDKFPISRPNLTFSTLTVSNMSPEDSSIYLCSVFRDRQETQYFGPGTRLLVL.

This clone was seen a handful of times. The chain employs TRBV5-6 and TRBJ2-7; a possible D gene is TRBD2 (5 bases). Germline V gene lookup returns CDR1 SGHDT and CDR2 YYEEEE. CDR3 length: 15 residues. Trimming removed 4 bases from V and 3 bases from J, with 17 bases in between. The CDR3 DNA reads TGTGCCAGCAGCCCCGGGCGGGTGGCTCTCTACGAGCAGTACTTC. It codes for CASSPGRVALYEQYF.

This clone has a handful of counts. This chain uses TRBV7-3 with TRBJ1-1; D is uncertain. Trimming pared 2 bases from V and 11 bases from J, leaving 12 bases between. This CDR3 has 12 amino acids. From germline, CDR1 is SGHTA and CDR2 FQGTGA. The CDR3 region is CASSLGGRDAFF. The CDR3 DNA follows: TGTGCCAGCAGCTTAGGTGGTCGGGATGCTTTCTTT.

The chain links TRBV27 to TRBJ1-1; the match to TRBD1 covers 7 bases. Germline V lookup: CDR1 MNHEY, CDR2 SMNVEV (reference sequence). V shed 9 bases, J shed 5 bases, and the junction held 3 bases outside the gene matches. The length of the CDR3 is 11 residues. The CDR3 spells CASEQGTEAFF. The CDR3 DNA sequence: TGTGCCAGTGAACAGGGGACTGAAGCTTTCTTT.

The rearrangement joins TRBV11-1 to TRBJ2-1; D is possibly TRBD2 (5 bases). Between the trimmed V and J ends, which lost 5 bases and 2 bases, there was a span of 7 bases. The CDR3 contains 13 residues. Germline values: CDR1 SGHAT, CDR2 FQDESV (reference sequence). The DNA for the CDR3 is TGTGCCAGCAGCCCTAGCCCCTACAATGAGCAGTTCTTC. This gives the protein CASSPSPYNEQFF.

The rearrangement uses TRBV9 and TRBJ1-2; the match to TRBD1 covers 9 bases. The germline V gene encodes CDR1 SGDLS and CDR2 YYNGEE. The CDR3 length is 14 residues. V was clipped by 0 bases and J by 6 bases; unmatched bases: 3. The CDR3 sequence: CASSVGGDRDGYTF. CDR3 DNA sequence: TGTGCCAGCAGCGTAGGAGGGGACAGGGATGGCTACACCTTC.

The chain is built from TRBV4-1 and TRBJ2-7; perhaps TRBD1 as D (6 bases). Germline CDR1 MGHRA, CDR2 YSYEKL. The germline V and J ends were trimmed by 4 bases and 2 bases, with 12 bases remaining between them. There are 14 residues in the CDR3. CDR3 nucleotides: TGCGCCAGCAGCCCCGGGACACCACCCTACGAGCAGTACTTC. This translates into CASSPGTPPYEQYF.

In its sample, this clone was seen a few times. The CDR3 protein is CSVRGTLPGDTQYF. The CDR3 DNA sequence: TGCAGCGTCAGAGGGACACTACCGGGAGATACGCAGTATTTT. The chain employs TRBV29-1 and TRBJ2-3, with a weak D call TRBD1 (6 bases). The CDR3 has 14 amino acids. Germline lookup yields CDR1 SQVTM and CDR2 ANQGSEA. Trimming removed 6 bases at V and 5 bases at J, with 18 bases between.

CDR3 in amino acids: CASSLGPEAFF. The CDR3, as DNA: TGTGCCAGCAGCCTGGGGCCTGAAGCTTTCTTT. The chain combines TRBV11-3 with TRBJ1-1; D is perhaps TRBD1 (5 bases). The V gene's germline CDR1 is SGHNT and CDR2 YENEEA. Trimming removed 5 bases from V and 6 bases from J, with 7 bases in between. This CDR3 spans 11 amino acids.

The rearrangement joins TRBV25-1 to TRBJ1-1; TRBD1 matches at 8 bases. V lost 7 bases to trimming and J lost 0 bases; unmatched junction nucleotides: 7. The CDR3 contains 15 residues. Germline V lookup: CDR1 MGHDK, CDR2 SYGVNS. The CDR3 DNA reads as TGTGCCAGCACAGGGGGCTGGGGGATGAACACTGAAGCTTTCTTT. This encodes CASTGGWGMNTEAFF.

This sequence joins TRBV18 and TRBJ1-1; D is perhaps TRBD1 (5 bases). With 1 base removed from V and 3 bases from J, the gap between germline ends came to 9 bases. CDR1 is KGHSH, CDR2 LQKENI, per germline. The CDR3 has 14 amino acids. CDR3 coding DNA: TGTGCCAGCTCACCACTCCTACAGGACACTGAAGCTTTCTTT. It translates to CASSPLLQDTEAFF.